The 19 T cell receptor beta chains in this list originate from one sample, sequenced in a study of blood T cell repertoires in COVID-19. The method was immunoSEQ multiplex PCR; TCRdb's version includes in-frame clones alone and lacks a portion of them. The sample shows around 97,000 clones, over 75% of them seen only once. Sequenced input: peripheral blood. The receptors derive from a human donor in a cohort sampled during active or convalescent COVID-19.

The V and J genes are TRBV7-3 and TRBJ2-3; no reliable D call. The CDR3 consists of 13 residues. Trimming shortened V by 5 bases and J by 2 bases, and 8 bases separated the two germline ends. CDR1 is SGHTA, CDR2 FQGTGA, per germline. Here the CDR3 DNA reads TGTGCCAGCAGCATGACTTACACAGATACGCAGTATTTT. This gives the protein CASSMTYTDTQYF.

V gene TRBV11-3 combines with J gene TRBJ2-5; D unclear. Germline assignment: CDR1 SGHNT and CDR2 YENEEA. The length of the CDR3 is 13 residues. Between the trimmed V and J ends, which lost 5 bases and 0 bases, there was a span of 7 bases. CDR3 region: CASSGDYQETQYF. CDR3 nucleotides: TGTGCCAGCAGCGGCGACTACCAAGAGACCCAGTACTTC.

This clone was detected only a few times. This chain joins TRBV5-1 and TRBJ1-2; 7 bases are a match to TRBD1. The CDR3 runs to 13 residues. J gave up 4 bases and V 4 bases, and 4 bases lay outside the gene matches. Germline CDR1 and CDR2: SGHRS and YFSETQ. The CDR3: CASSRRTGYGYTF. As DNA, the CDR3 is TGCGCCAGCAGCCGTCGGACAGGCTATGGCTACACCTTC.

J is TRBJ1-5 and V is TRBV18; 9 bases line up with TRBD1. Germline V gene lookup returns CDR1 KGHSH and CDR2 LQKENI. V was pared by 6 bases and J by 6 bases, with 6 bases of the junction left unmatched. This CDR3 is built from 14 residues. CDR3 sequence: CASSPGQGLQPQHF. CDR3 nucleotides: TGTGCCAGCTCGCCGGGACAGGGCCTTCAGCCCCAGCATTTT.

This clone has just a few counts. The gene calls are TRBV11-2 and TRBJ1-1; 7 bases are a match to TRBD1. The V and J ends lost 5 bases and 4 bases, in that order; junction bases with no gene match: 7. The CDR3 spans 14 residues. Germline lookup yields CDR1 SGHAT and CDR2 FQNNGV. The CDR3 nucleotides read TGTGCCAGCAGCGGAAACAGGGGTGGCACTGAAGCTTTCTTT. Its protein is CASSGNRGGTEAFF.

The CDR3 DNA follows: TGTGCCAGCAGCGTAAACCAGGGTAATTCACCCCTCCACTTT. It yields the protein CASSVNQGNSPLHF. This chain joins TRBV9 and TRBJ1-6; D may be TRBD1 (5 bases). The CDR3 sequence is 14 residues long. Trimming removed 1 base at V and 6 bases at J, with 8 bases between. The V gene's germline CDR1 is SGDLS and CDR2 YYNGEE.

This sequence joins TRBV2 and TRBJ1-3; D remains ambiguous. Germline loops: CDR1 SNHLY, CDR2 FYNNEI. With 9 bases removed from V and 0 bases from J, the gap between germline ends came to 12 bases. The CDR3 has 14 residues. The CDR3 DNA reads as TGTGCCAGTTCGGGTGCCTTCTCTGGAAACACCATATATTTT. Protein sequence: CASSGAFSGNTIYF.

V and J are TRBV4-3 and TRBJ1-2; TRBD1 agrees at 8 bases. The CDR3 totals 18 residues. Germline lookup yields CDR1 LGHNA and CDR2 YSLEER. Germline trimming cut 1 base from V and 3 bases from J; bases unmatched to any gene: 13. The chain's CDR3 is CASSQADRGRGSDYGYTF. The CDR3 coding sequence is TGCGCCAGCAGCCAAGCAGACAGGGGTAGGGGTAGCGACTATGGCTACACCTTC.

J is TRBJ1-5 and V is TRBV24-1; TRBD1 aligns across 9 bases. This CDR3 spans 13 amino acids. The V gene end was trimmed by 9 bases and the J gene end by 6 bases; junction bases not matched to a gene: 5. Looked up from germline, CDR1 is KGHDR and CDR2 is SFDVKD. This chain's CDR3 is CATSSTGGQPQHF. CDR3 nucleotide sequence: TGTGCCACCTCCTCGACAGGGGGTCAGCCCCAGCATTTT.

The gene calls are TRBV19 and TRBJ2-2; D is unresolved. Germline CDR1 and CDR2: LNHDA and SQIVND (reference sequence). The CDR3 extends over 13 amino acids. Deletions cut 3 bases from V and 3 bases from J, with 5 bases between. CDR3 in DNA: TGTGCCAGTAGTATTCACTACACCGGGGAGCTGTTTTTT. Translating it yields CASSIHYTGELFF.

CDR3 protein: CASSRETGLNTEAFF. The CDR3 nucleotides read TGTGCCAGCAGTAGAGAGACAGGGTTGAACACTGAAGCTTTCTTT. The rearrangement links TRBV6-5 to TRBJ1-1, with 7 bases lining up with TRBD1. This CDR3 comprises 15 residues. Germline loops: CDR1 MNHEY, CDR2 SVGAGI. V lost 5 bases, J lost 0 bases, and 6 bases stayed unmatched.

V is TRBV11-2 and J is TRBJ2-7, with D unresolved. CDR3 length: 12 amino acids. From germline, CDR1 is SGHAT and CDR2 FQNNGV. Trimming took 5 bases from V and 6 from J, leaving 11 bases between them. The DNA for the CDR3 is TGTGCCAGCAGCCCCCAGAAACCCGAGCAGTACTTC. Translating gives CASSPQKPEQYF.

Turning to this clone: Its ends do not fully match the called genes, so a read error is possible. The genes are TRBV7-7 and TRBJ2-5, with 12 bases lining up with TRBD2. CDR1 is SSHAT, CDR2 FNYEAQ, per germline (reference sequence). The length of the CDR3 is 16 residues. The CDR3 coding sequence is TGTGCTAGCAGCTCAGGTTGGACTAGCGGGATGGAGACCCAGTACTTC. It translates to CASSSGWTSGMETQYF. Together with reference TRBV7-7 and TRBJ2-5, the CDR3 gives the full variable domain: GAGVSQSPRYKVTKRGQDVTLRCDPISSHATLYWYQQALGQGPEFLTYFNYEAQPDKSGLPSDRFSAERPEGSISTLTIQRTEQRDSAMYRCASSSGWTSGMETQYFGPGTRLLVL.

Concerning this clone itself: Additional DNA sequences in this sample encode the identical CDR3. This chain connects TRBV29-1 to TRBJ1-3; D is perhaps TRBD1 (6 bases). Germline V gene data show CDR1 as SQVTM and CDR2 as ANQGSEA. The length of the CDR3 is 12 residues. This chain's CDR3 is CSADSSGNTIYF. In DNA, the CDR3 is TGCAGTGCGGACAGCTCTGGAAACACCATATATTTT.

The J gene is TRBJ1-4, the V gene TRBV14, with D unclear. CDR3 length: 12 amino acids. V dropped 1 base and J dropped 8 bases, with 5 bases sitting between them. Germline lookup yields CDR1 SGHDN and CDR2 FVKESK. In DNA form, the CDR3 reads TGTGCCAGCAGCCAAGTCGCGGAAAAACTGTTTTTT. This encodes CASSQVAEKLFF. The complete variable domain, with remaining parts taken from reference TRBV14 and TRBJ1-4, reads EAGVTQFPSHSVIEKGQTVTLRCDPISGHDNLYWYRRVMGKEIKFLLHFVKESKQDESGMPNNRFLAERTGGTYSTLKVQPAELEDSGVYFCASSQVAEKLFFGSGTQLSVL.

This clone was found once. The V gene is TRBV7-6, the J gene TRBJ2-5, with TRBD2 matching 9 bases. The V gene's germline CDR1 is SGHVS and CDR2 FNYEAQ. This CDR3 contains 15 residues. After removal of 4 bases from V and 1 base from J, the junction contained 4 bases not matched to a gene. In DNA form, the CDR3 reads TGTGCCAGCAGCTATCAGCGGGGGGCCCAAGAGACCCAGTACTTC. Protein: CASSYQRGAQETQYF.

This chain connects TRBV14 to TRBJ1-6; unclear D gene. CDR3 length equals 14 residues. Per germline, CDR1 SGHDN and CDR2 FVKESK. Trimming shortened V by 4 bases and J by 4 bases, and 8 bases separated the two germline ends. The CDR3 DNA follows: TGTGCCAGCAGCCCCTCCGGGTATAATTCACCCCTCCACTTT. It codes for CASSPSGYNSPLHF.

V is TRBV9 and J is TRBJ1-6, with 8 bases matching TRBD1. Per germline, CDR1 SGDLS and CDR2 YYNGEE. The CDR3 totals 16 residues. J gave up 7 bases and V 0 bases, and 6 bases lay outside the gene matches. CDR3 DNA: TGTGCCAGCAGCGTAGCCCCAGGGGGCTTGAATTCACCCCTCCACTTT. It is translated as CASSVAPGGLNSPLHF.

The CDR3 DNA reads TGCGCCAGCAGCTTGGCCTTAGCGGGGGGCAATGAGCAGTTCTTC. Translation: CASSLALAGGNEQFF. V and J are TRBV5-1 and TRBJ2-1; 10 bases are shared with TRBD2. Per the germline V gene, CDR1 is SGHRS and CDR2 is YFSETQ. This CDR3 region has 15 residues. V shed 0 bases and J 6 bases; nucleotides not matched to a gene: 3.